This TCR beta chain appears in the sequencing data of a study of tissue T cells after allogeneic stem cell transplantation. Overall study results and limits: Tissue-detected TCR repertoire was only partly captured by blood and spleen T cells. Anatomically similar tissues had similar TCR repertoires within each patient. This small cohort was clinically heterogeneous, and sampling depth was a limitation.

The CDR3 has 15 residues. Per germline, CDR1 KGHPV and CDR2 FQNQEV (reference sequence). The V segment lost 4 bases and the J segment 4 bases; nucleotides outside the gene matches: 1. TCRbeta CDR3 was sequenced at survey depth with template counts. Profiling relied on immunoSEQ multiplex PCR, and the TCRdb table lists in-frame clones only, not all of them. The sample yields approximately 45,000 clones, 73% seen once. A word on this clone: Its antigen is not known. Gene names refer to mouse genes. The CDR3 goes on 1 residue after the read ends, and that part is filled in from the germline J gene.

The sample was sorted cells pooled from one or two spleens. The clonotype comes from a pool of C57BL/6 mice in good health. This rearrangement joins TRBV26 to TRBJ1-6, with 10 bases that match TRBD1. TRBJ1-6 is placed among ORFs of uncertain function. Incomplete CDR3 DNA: TGTGCCAGCAGTCGGGACAGGGGTTATAATTCGCCCCTCTAC. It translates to CASSRDRGYNSPLY. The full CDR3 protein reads CASSRDRGYNSPLYF.